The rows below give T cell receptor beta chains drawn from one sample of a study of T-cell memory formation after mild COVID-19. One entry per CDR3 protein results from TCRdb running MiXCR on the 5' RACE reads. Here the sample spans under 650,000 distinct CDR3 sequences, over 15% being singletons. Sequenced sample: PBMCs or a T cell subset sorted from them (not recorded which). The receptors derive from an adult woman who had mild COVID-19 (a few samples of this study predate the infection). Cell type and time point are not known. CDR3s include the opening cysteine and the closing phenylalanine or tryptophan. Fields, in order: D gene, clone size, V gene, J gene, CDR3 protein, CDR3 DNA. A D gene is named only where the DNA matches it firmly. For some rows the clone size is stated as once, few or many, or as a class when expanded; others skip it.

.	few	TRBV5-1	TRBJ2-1	CASSLVGEHYNEQFF	TGCGCCAGCAGCTTGGTTGGGGAACATTACAATGAGCAGTTCTTC
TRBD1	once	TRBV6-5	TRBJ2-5	CASRRDRGQETQYF	TGTGCCAGCAGGCGGGACAGGGGCCAAGAGACCCAGTACTTC
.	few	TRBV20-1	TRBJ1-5	CSASFGGAGTQPQHF	TGCAGTGCTAGTTTTGGGGGCGCGGGGACTCAGCCCCAGCATTTT
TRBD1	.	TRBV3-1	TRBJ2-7	CASSQGRGQGREQYF	TGTGCCAGCAGCCAAGGAAGGGGGCAGGGCCGAGAGCAGTACTTC
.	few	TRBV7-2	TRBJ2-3	CASSRARGDTQYF	TGTGCCAGCAGCCGGGCGAGGGGAGATACGCAGTATTTT
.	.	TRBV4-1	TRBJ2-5	CASGGGAQETQYF	TGCGCCAGCGGAGGGGGGGCGCAAGAGACCCAGTACTTC
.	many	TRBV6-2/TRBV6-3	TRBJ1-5	CASSNSGFNQPQHF	TGTGCCAGCAGCAACAGCGGGTTCAATCAGCCCCAGCATTTT
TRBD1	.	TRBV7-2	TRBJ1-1	CASSRKGAGGRNSEAFF	TGTGCCAGCAGCCGAAAGGGGGCAGGGGGGAGGAACAGTGAAGCTTTCTTT
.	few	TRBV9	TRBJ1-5	CASSVSFDQPQHF	TGTGCCAGCAGCGTATCCTTTGATCAGCCCCAGCATTTT
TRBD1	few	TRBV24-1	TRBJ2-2	CATSDPGQRNTGELFF	TGTGCCACCAGTGACCCGGGACAGCGAAACACCGGGGAGCTGTTTTTT
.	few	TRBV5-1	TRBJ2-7	CASSSDGTTYEQYF	TGCGCCAGCAGCTCCGACGGGACGACCTACGAGCAGTACTTC
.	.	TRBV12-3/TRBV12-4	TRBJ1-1	CASSLTGRPKAFF	TGTGCCAGCAGTTTAACAGGGAGGCCTAAAGCTTTCTTT
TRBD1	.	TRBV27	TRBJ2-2	CASSPIGTGRYTGELFF	TGTGCCAGCAGTCCGATTGGGACAGGGCGATACACCGGGGAGCTGTTTTTT
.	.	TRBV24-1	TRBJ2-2	CATSDAETGELFF	TGTGCCACCAGTGACGCGGAGACCGGGGAGCTGTTTTTT
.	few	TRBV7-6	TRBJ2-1	CASSLRFQSPSYNEQFF	TGTGCCAGCAGCTTAAGGTTTCAGAGCCCCTCCTACAATGAGCAGTTCTTC
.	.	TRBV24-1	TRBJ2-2	CATSDPPGTTNTGELFF	TGTGCCACCAGTGATCCGCCCGGGACAACGAACACCGGGGAGCTGTTTTTT
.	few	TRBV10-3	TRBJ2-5	CAISEGGEAKETQYF	TGTGCCATCAGTGAAGGAGGGGAGGCGAAAGAGACCCAGTACTTC
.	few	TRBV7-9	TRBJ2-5	CASSLDRRAQYF	TGTGCCAGCAGCTTAGACCGGAGGGCCCAGTACTTC
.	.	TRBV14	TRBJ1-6	CASSPIPGKSPLHF	TGTGCCAGCAGCCCTATTCCGGGGAAATCACCCCTCCACTTT
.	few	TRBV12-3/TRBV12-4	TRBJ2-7	CASSLNGLSYEQYF	TGTGCCAGCAGTTTAAACGGGCTCTCCTACGAGCAGTACTTC
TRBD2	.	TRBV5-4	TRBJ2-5	CASGGDLQETQYF	TGTGCCAGCGGGGGGGACTTACAAGAGACCCAGTACTTC
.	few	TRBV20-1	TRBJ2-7	CSALAGLFGQYF	TGCAGTGCGCTAGCTGGATTATTCGGGCAGTACTTC
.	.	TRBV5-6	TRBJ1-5	CASSLGPIRSGQPQHF	TGTGCCAGCAGCTTGGGGCCCATCAGGTCAGGCCAGCCCCAGCATTTT
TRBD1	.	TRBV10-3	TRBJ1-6	CAISGTGTLHF	TGTGCCATCAGTGGGACAGGGACCCTCCACTTT
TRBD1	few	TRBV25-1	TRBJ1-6	CASSVGTGWGSPLHF	TGTGCCAGCAGTGTCGGGACAGGGTGGGGTTCACCCCTCCACTTT
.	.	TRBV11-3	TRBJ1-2	CASSLVLGEGPAREAYGYTF	TGTGCCAGCAGCTTAGTCTTGGGCGAGGGGCCTGCGAGGGAAGCATATGGCTACACCTTC
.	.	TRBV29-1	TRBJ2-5	CSVSTGIIRETQYF	TGCAGCGTATCAACAGGGATAATCCGCGAGACCCAGTACTTC
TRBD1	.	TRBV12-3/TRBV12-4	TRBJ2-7	CASSFRDRGIYEQYF	TGTGCCAGCAGTTTCCGGGACAGGGGGATCTACGAGCAGTACTTC
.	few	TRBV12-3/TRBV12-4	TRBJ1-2	CASSLGGESYGYTF	TGTGCCAGCAGTTTGGGTGGGGAGTCTTATGGCTACACCTTC
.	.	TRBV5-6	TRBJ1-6	CASSFGGRGRNSPLHF	TGTGCCAGCAGCTTTGGTGGCAGGGGTAGGAATTCACCCCTCCACTTT
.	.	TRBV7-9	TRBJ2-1	CASSRAPSYNEQFF	TGTGCCAGCAGCCGGGCTCCCTCCTACAATGAGCAGTTCTTC
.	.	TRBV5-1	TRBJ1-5	CASSFGPIDSQPQHF	TGCGCCAGCAGTTTTGGGCCCATAGATAGCCAGCCCCAGCATTTT
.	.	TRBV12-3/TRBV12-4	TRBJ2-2	CASSETVGDTGELFF	TGTGCCAGCAGTGAAACAGTGGGAGACACCGGGGAGCTGTTTTTT
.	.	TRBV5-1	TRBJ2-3	CASSLGRVEDTQYF	TGCGCCAGCAGCTTGGGGAGGGTGGAGGATACGCAGTATTTT
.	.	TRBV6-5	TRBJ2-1	CASLGGQQFF	TGTGCCAGCTTGGGGGGGCAGCAGTTCTTC
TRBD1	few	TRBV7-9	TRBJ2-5	CASSLAWGTGEETQYF	TGTGCCAGCAGCTTAGCGTGGGGGACAGGGGAAGAGACCCAGTACTTC
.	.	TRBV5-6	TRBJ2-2	CASSREGGLNTGELFF	TGTGCCAGCAGTCGGGAAGGGGGGCTAAACACCGGGGAGCTGTTTTTT
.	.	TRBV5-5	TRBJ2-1	CASSLVVSNNEQFF	TGTGCCAGCAGCTTGGTGGTCAGCAACAATGAGCAGTTCTTC
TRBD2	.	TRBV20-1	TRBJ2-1	CSAPSGTSGNNEQFF	TGCAGTGCTCCGAGCGGGACTAGCGGAAACAATGAGCAGTTCTTC
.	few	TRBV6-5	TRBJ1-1	CASRAQGRMNTEAFF	TGTGCCAGCAGAGCGCAGGGGAGAATGAACACTGAAGCTTTCTTT
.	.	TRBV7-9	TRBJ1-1	CASSLDQGLNTEAFF	TGTGCCAGCAGCTTAGATCAGGGTTTGAACACTGAAGCTTTCTTT
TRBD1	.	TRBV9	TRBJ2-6	CASSGVSMRDRGLAGANVLTF	TGTGCCAGCAGCGGCGTCTCAATGCGGGACAGGGGACTGGCTGGGGCCAACGTCCTGACTTTC
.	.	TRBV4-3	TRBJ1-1	CASSQRPGGTEAFF	TGCGCCAGCAGCCAGCGTCCCGGGGGCACTGAAGCTTTCTTT
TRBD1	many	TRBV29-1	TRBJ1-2	CSIRTGAAYYGYTF	TGCAGCATTCGAACAGGGGCTGCCTACTATGGCTACACCTTC
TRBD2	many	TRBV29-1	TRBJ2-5	CSARAGDGETQYF	TGCAGCGCCAGAGCGGGGGACGGAGAGACCCAGTACTTC
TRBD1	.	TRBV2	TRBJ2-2	CASKVRTGDTGELFF	TGTGCCAGCAAGGTTCGGACAGGGGACACCGGGGAGCTGTTTTTT
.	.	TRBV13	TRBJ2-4	CASSYSAGRKYF	TGTGCCAGCAGCTACTCAGCGGGTCGCAAGTACTTC
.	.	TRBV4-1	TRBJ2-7	CASSQGGTREQYF	TGCGCCAGCAGCCAAGGGGGGACTCGGGAGCAGTACTTC
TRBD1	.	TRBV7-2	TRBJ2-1	CASSLGWGTDYNEQFF	TGTGCCAGCAGCTTAGGGTGGGGGACAGATTACAATGAGCAGTTCTTC
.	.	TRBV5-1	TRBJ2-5	CASSLGPLDVTQYF	TGCGCCAGCAGCTTGGGGCCCCTGGACGTGACCCAGTACTTC